The 32 T cell receptor beta chains in this list originate from one sample, sequenced in a study of CD8 T cells in Susac syndrome. Reverse transcription of about 0.45 to 1 ug RNA was performed with random hexamers. TCRdb re-called the immunoSEQ multiplex PCR reads with MiXCR, one entry per CDR3 protein. The table lists about 120,000 distinct CDR3 sequences, under 95% of them singletons. Sequencing was carried out using CD8+ T cells from PBMCs. Receptors were obtained from a human donor in good health.

The V call is TRBV12-3 or TRBV12-4, the J call TRBJ2-3; 13 bases fit TRBD2. The junction had 8 bases not matched to a gene; V was cut back by 6 bases and J by 5 bases. The CDR3 is 16 residues long. This CDR3 reads CASSPGTSGIGDTQYF. DNA for the CDR3: TGTGCCAGCAGCCCCGGGACTAGCGGGATTGGAGATACGCAGTATTTT.

The J gene is TRBJ2-3, the V gene TRBV6-1; D possibly matches TRBD1 or TRBD2 (5 bases each). From germline, CDR1 is MNHNS and CDR2 SASEGT. This CDR3 has 14 residues. The V gene lost 1 base and the J gene lost 6 bases, with 11 bases spanning the gap. As DNA, the CDR3 is TGTGCCAGCAGTGAAGAGGGAGAGGGGGATACGCAGTATTTT. It translates to CASSEEGEGDTQYF.

The chain links TRBV5-1 to TRBJ2-1; TRBD1 agrees at 12 bases. V dropped 5 bases and J dropped 7; count of bases not matched to a gene: 4. The CDR3 runs 14 residues. Germline V lookup: CDR1 SGHRS, CDR2 YFSETQ. The CDR3 protein is CASRGTGGTNEQFF. CDR3 nucleotide sequence: TGCGCCAGCAGGGGGACAGGGGGCACGAATGAGCAGTTCTTC.

This chain joins TRBV11-1 and TRBJ1-2; 8 bases agree with TRBD1. The V gene end was trimmed by 4 bases and the J gene end by 6 bases; junction bases not matched to a gene: 7. This CDR3 has 14 residues. CDR1 is SGHAT, CDR2 FQDESV, per germline (reference sequence). This CDR3 reads CASSSDRVGNGYTF. CDR3 DNA: TGTGCCAGCAGCTCGGACAGGGTTGGTAATGGCTACACCTTC.

The chain combines TRBV19 with TRBJ2-7, with D unresolved. The ends were cut back, 7 bases at V and 5 bases at J, with 6 bases in the middle. CDR3 length: 10 amino acids. Germline loops: CDR1 LNHDA, CDR2 SQIVND (reference sequence). CDR3 loop: CASNGNEQYF. For the CDR3, the DNA is TGTGCCAGTAATGGGAACGAGCAGTACTTC.

The chain recombines TRBV11-2 with TRBJ1-2; 7 bases line up with TRBD1. V lost 0 bases to trimming and J lost 4 bases; unmatched junction nucleotides: 8. The CDR3 length is 16 residues. Germline values: CDR1 SGHAT, CDR2 FQNNGV. In DNA form, the CDR3 reads TGTGCCAGCAGCTTAGAGGGACAGCGGTTGGGCTATGGCTACACCTTC. Amino acid sequence: CASSLEGQRLGYGYTF.

The V gene is TRBV20-1, the J gene TRBJ1-1; D might be TRBD1 (6 bases). CDR1 and CDR2 (germline): DFQATT, SNEGSKA (reference sequence). CDR3 length: 12 amino acids. The V gene lost 8 bases and the J gene lost 6 bases, with 16 bases spanning the gap. CDR3 nucleotide sequence: TGCAGTCTAGAAGAGGGGGGGGCTGAAGCTTTCTTT. Translation gives CSLEEGGAEAFF.

This sequence joins TRBV20-1 and TRBJ2-1; TRBD2 agrees at 13 bases. The CDR3 has 16 amino acids. In germline, CDR1 is DFQATT, CDR2 SNEGSKA (reference sequence). The V gene end was trimmed by 2 bases and the J gene end by 8 bases; junction bases not matched to a gene: 9. CDR3 residues: CSARPLLAGGIDEQFF. The CDR3 coding sequence is TGCAGTGCTAGACCCCTACTAGCGGGAGGGATTGATGAGCAGTTCTTC.

The chain's CDR3 is CASNRGGANSPLHF. The CDR3 coding sequence is TGTGCCAGTAACCGTGGAGGGGCCAATTCACCCCTCCACTTT. The V and J genes are TRBV19 and TRBJ1-6; TRBD1 is a possible D gene (5 bases). Germline CDR1 reads LNHDA; CDR2 reads SQIVND (reference sequence). The V gene lost 7 bases and the J gene lost 7 bases, with 14 bases spanning the gap. The CDR3 consists of 14 residues.

In its sample, this clonotype was seen many times. Germline and junction disagree at one end, which may indicate a read error. The chain recombines TRBV5-1 with TRBJ2-5; D unclear. Germline CDR1 and CDR2: SGHRS and YFSETQ. CDR3 length equals 11 residues. DNA of the CDR3: TGTGCCAGCAGCTCCCAAGAGACCCAGTACTTC. This gives the protein CASSSQETQYF.

The gene calls are TRBV7-8 and TRBJ1-5; D not certain. This CDR3 contains 17 residues. V dropped 6 bases and J dropped 0 bases, with 18 bases sitting between them. Germline V lookup: CDR1 SGHVS, CDR2 FQNEAQ. The CDR3 loop reads CASSSGRGGSSNQPQHF. The CDR3 DNA reads TGTGCCAGCAGTTCCGGTCGAGGTGGTTCTAGCAATCAGCCCCAGCATTTT.

This chain links TRBV4-3 with TRBJ2-7; a weak D match, TRBD2 (6 bases). This CDR3 is 13 amino acids long. The germline CDR1 and CDR2 sequences are LGHNA and YSLEER. V lost 0 bases and J lost 9, with 12 bases in between. DNA of the CDR3: TGCGCCAGCAGCCAAGATGGAGGGGACGGGCAGTACTTC. It encodes CASSQDGGDGQYF.

This chain joins TRBV4-1 and TRBJ1-2; the match to TRBD1 covers 10 bases. The CDR3 consists of 16 residues. V lost 0 bases and J lost 6; bases outside the gene matches: 7. The V gene's germline CDR1 is MGHRA and CDR2 YSYEKL. CDR3 in amino acids: CASSQEGGQGRNGYTF. The CDR3 bases are TGCGCCAGCAGCCAAGAGGGGGGACAGGGGAGAAATGGCTACACCTTC.

The chain couples TRBV5-1 to TRBJ1-3; possibly TRBD1 for D (5 bases). Germline CDR1 and CDR2: SGHRS and YFSETQ. This CDR3 has 15 amino acids. V was cut by 0 bases and J by 3 bases, with 10 bases left in between. The CDR3 region is CASSLVGGYGNTIYF. CDR3 coding DNA: TGCGCCAGCAGCTTGGTCGGGGGGTATGGAAACACCATATATTTT.

A single count supports this clonotype. The chain uses TRBV2 and TRBJ1-5; D ambiguous. The CDR3 spans 14 residues. V shed 7 bases and J shed 3 bases, with 13 bases lying between them. The germline CDR1 and CDR2 sequences are SNHLY and FYNNEI. The DNA of the CDR3 is TGTGCCAGCACTCGAGCTAATTCCAATCAGCCCCAGCATTTT. Encoded protein: CASTRANSNQPQHF. Using reference TRBV2 and TRBJ1-5 for the parts outside the CDR3, the full variable domain is EPEVTQTPSHQVTQMGQEVILRCVPISNHLYFYWYRQILGQKVEFLVSFYNNEISEKSEIFDDQFSVERPDGSNFTLKIRSTKLEDSAMYFCASTRANSNQPQHFGDGTRLSIL.

The chain employs TRBV7-2 and TRBJ2-7; perhaps TRBD2 as D (7 bases). Germline CDR1 and CDR2: SGHTA and FQGNSA. V was trimmed by 5 bases and J by 6 bases, leaving 11 bases between them. The CDR3 covers 12 residues. CDR3 protein: CASSKGGSEQYF. The CDR3 DNA reads TGTGCCAGCAGCAAGGGGGGGTCCGAGCAGTACTTC.

The chain combines TRBV7-9 with TRBJ2-1; D unclear. In germline, CDR1 is SEHNR, CDR2 FQNEAQ (reference sequence). Trimming shortened V by 4 bases and J by 0 bases, and 16 bases separated the two germline ends. This CDR3 is 17 amino acids long. The CDR3 loop reads CASSWTSGRSSYNEQFF. CDR3 bases: TGTGCCAGCAGCTGGACCTCCGGGCGTAGCTCCTACAATGAGCAGTTCTTC.

Only one count was recorded for this clonotype. For the CDR3, the DNA is TGCAGTGTAAATGCGGGGCTTAAGACTGAAGCTTTCTTT. This translates into CSVNAGLKTEAFF. This chain links TRBV20-1 with TRBJ1-1; a possible D gene is TRBD1 (5 bases). This CDR3 region has 13 residues. Germline CDR1 DFQATT, CDR2 SNEGSKA (reference sequence). V lost 7 bases to trimming and J lost 5 bases, with 17 bases between them.

V and J are TRBV15 and TRBJ2-1; possibly TRBD1 or TRBD2 for D (5 bases each). V was pared by 1 base and J by 7 bases, with 14 bases between. CDR1 is LNHNV, CDR2 YYDKDF, per germline (reference sequence). This CDR3 contains 15 residues. The CDR3, as DNA: TGTGCCACCAGCAGAGCGGGACCGCGGGTTAATGAGCAGTTCTTC. It specifies CATSRAGPRVNEQFF. Full variable domain (rest looked up from reference TRBV15 and TRBJ2-1): DAMVIQNPRYQVTQFGKPVTLSCSQTLNHNVMYWYQQKSSQAPKLLFHYYDKDFNNEADTPDNFQSRRPNTSFCFLDIRSPGLGDTAMYLCATSRAGPRVNEQFFGPGTRLTVL.

The J gene is TRBJ1-1, the V gene TRBV20-1, with a possible D match to TRBD1 (6 bases). The V and J ends lost 5 bases and 1 base respectively, with 14 bases between them. Germline values: CDR1 DFQATT, CDR2 SNEGSKA (reference sequence). This CDR3 has 14 residues. Here the CDR3 reads CSALDRSGNTEAFF. The CDR3 DNA is TGCAGTGCTCTTGACAGGAGCGGGAACACTGAAGCTTTCTTT.

J is TRBJ2-1 and V is TRBV6-2 or TRBV6-3; D may match TRBD1 or TRBD2 (5 bases each). The length of the CDR3 is 14 residues. Trimming removed 5 bases at V and 8 bases at J, with 16 bases between. Per the germline V gene, CDR1 is MNHEY and CDR2 is SVGEGT. CDR3 in DNA: TGTGCCAGCAGTACTGGGGGTCCCGGCGATGAGCAGTTCTTC. Translation: CASSTGGPGDEQFF.

The chain is built from TRBV7-9 and TRBJ1-2; 7 bases fit TRBD1. Per the germline V gene, CDR1 is SEHNR and CDR2 is FQNEAQ (reference sequence). This CDR3 is 14 amino acids long. The ends lost 4 bases at V and 4 bases at J; junction bases unmatched: 6. This CDR3 is CASSSGQPLYGYTF. DNA for the CDR3: TGTGCCAGCAGCTCGGGACAGCCGCTCTATGGCTACACCTTC.

The V call is TRBV13, the J call TRBJ1-1; the D gene is possibly TRBD1 (6 bases). The ends were cut back, 4 bases at V and 5 bases at J, with 17 bases in the middle. The germline V gene has CDR1 PRHDT and CDR2 FYEKMQ (reference sequence). This CDR3 is built from 15 residues. The CDR3 DNA sequence: TGTGCCAGCAGCTCTTACAGGGACGGGGAAACTGAAGCTTTCTTT. It specifies CASSSYRDGETEAFF.

V usage is TRBV6-6 and J usage is TRBJ2-1, with TRBD2 as a possible D gene (6 bases). Germline V gene sequence: CDR1 MNHNY, CDR2 SVGAGI (reference sequence). The CDR3 is 14 amino acids. V was pared by 4 bases and J by 10 bases, with 17 bases between. Written as DNA, the CDR3 is TGTGCCAGCAGTTTTCGGCCGGGAGACATAGAGCAGTTCTTC. Translated, it gives CASSFRPGDIEQFF.

V and J are TRBV13 and TRBJ2-7; 8 bases map to TRBD2. CDR1 PRHDT and CDR2 FYEKMQ come from the germline V gene (reference sequence). V lost 4 bases and J lost 4; bases outside the gene matches: 6. CDR3 length: 14 amino acids. The CDR3 reads CASSSLGTSYEQYF. CDR3 DNA sequence: TGTGCCAGCAGCTCACTCGGGACTAGTTACGAGCAGTACTTC. Using reference TRBV13 and TRBJ2-7 for the parts outside the CDR3, the full variable domain is AAGVIQSPRHLIKEKRETATLKCYPIPRHDTVYWYQQGPGQDPQFLISFYEKMQSDKGSIPDRFSAQQFSDYHSELNMSSLELGDSALYFCASSSLGTSYEQYFGPGTRLTVT.

The chain recombines TRBV6-2 or TRBV6-3 with TRBJ2-7; D call uncertain. In germline, CDR1 is MNHEY, CDR2 SVGEGT. This CDR3 spans 15 amino acids. V was trimmed by 7 bases and J by 1 base, leaving 17 bases between them. The CDR3 DNA sequence: TGTGCCAGCACCAGAAGTGTTCTTCAGTCCTACGAGCAGTACTTC. Amino acids: CASTRSVLQSYEQYF.

The rearrangement joins TRBV10-3 to TRBJ1-3; D remains ambiguous. Germline V CDR1 and CDR2: ENHRY, SYGVKD. This CDR3 is 14 amino acids long. The ends were cut back, 3 bases at V and 0 bases at J, with 6 bases in the middle. The CDR3 sequence is CAISDSASGNTIYF. The CDR3 nucleotides are TGTGCCATCAGTGACAGCGCCTCTGGAAACACCATATATTTT.

The V call is TRBV29-1, the J call TRBJ2-7, with 7 bases identical to TRBD2. Trimming at V came to 3 bases and at J to 1 base, leaving 3 bases not matched to a gene. From germline, CDR1 is SQVTM and CDR2 ANQGSEA. This CDR3 has 13 amino acids. For the CDR3, the DNA is TGCAGCGTTGACAGCGGGACGTCCTACGAGCAGTACTTC. This gives the protein CSVDSGTSYEQYF.

The chain couples TRBV19 to TRBJ1-2; D remains ambiguous. Germline V gene sequence: CDR1 LNHDA, CDR2 SQIVND (reference sequence). The CDR3 runs 12 residues. V lost 3 bases and J 8 bases, leaving 10 bases between the germline ends. CDR3 residues: CASSIGRGGYTF. The CDR3 coding sequence is TGTGCCAGTAGTATCGGAAGAGGAGGCTACACCTTC.

The V gene is TRBV27, the J gene TRBJ2-3; possibly TRBD2 for D (5 bases). The germline gives CDR1 MNHEY, CDR2 SMNVEV (reference sequence). V was cut by 3 bases and J by 3 bases, with 10 bases left in between. The CDR3 length is 14 residues. CDR3 protein: CASSLGSVTDTQYF. CDR3 nucleotides: TGTGCCAGCAGTTTGGGGAGCGTAACAGATACGCAGTATTTT.

The rearrangement joins TRBV6-2 or TRBV6-3 to TRBJ2-7, with a tentative D call TRBD2 (8 bases). V lost 4 bases to trimming and J lost 6 bases, with 16 bases between them. In germline, CDR1 is MNHEY, CDR2 SVGEGT. The CDR3 contains 14 residues. For the CDR3, the DNA is TGTGCCAGCAGTTCCGGACAGGCGGGGGGCGAGCAGTACTTC. Translation: CASSSGQAGGEQYF.

The rearrangement joins TRBV4-3 to TRBJ2-2; possibly TRBD1 for D (5 bases). Germline V gives CDR1 LGHNA, CDR2 YSLEER. The length of the CDR3 is 14 residues. The V end was cut by 6 bases, the J end by 1 base, with 9 bases between. The CDR3 sequence: CASRPTGNTGELFF. CDR3 nucleotides: TGCGCCAGCAGACCCACAGGGAACACCGGGGAGCTGTTTTTT.